This T cell receptor (beta chain) was found in a study of CD8 T cells in ankylosing spondylitis. Library preparation for TCR beta used quantitative 5'-RACE with molecular barcodes. MiXCR, run by TCRdb on the 5' RACE reads, gives a single entry per CDR3 protein. The sample has under 950,000 distinct CDR3 sequences, 15% to 20% seen once. Regarding the study as a whole: In synovial fluid and blood from reactive arthritis, some motif variants were previously reported. Clones linked with disease were CD8+ and fairly uncommon in the peripheral blood. Characteristic, it appeared, of ankylosing spondylitis blood was a TCR beta motif of fewer than 10 highly homologous variants.

This clonotype was detected only a few times. Its antigen remains unknown. V dropped 3 bases and J dropped 2 bases, with 11 bases sitting between them. This CDR3 comprises 14 residues. Germline CDR1 is SGHRS and CDR2 is YFSETQ. This sequence was found in a male donor with ankylosing spondylitis. V is TRBV5-1 and J is TRBJ1-1, with D unresolved. The sequenced material came from blood, either unsorted or a sorted T cell fraction (not recorded which). This chain's CDR3 is CASSSVSFNTEAFF. The CDR3 DNA follows: TGCGCCAGCAGCTCAGTGTCATTTAACACTGAAGCTTTCTTT.